This T cell receptor beta chain was profiled in a study of TIL therapy for anti-PD-1-resistant metastatic lung cancer. As for the study in general: Patients then received nivolumab; progressors got lymphodepletion, TIL and IL-2. Patients had a median age of approximately 57 years (range about 35-85).

CDR1 and CDR2 from the germline V gene are MRHNA and SNTAGT. This CDR3 spans 14 amino acids. V lost 10 bases to trimming and J lost 0 bases, with 13 bases between them. The time point is: pre-treatment sample, taken before nivolumab and TIL therapy. On this clone itself: The antigen remains undetermined.

Sequencing used immunoSEQ v3. The repertoire was sequenced with immunoSEQ multiplex PCR; TCRdb's copy has only in-frame clones and lacks some. The data contain roughly 23,000 clones, just over 70% of them singletons. Study-wide points: The baseline peripheral repertoire was partially replaced by infused TIL clonotypes that later decayed.

The sample in question was blood, obtained at baseline. V gene TRBV6-4 combines with J gene TRBJ1-3, with no clear D. The clonotype originates from a person aged 25-85 years with non-small cell lung cancer. The CDR3 sequence: CATRLPISGNTIYF. The DNA for the CDR3 is TGTGCCACCCGATTACCGATCTCTGGAAACACCATATATTTT.